The 7 T cell receptor beta chains listed next were all sequenced from one sample in a study of blood T cell repertoires in COVID-19. Here immunoSEQ multiplex PCR was the method, and the copy in TCRdb shows in-frame clones only, minus some. The sample includes a few hundred thousand clones, 85% of them seen just once. The sequencing input was peripheral blood. All receptors derive from a man in his forties or fifties who had recovered from COVID-19.

The V call is TRBV19, the J call TRBJ2-7, with a weak D call TRBD1 (6 bases). Trimming removed 7 bases at V and 3 bases at J, with 13 bases between. Germline CDR1 LNHDA, CDR2 SQIVND (reference sequence). The CDR3 covers 13 residues. The CDR3 DNA sequence: TGTGCCAGTAAGAGGGGACAAAGCTACGAGCAGTACTTC. Translation gives CASKRGQSYEQYF.

The chain uses TRBV9 and TRBJ1-1; TRBD1 is a possible D gene (6 bases). The V end was cut by 3 bases, the J end by 6 bases, with 6 bases between. This CDR3 is built from 11 residues. CDR1 and CDR2 from the germline V gene are SGDLS and YYNGEE. The CDR3 DNA reads as TGTGCCAGCAGCGCAGGGGCTGAAGCTTTCTTT. Translated: CASSAGAEAFF.

The chain links TRBV18 to TRBJ2-7; D might be TRBD2 (6 bases). The CDR3 sequence is 13 residues long. Per the germline V gene, CDR1 is KGHSH and CDR2 is LQKENI. Trimming cost V 0 bases and J 5 bases, with 8 bases left between them. In DNA, the CDR3 is TGTGCCAGCTCACCACCGTGGGGGGACGAGCAGTACTTC. It is translated as CASSPPWGDEQYF. The full variable domain, completed using reference TRBV18 and TRBJ2-7, is NAGVMQNPRHLVRRRGQEARLRCSPMKGHSHVYWYRQLPEEGLKFMVYLQKENIIDESGMPKERFSAEFPKEGPSILRIQQVVRGDSAAYFCASSPPWGDEQYFGPGTRLTVT.

This chain uses TRBV28 with TRBJ1-5, with D perhaps TRBD1 (5 bases). V lost 10 bases and J 4 bases, leaving 17 bases between the germline ends. This CDR3 has 14 residues. Germline-derived CDR1 and CDR2 are MDHEN and SYDVKM. The chain's CDR3 is CATTGTGGNQPQHF. CDR3 bases: TGTGCCACCACTGGGACGGGAGGGAATCAGCCCCAGCATTTT.

The chain recombines TRBV19 with TRBJ2-7; 8 nucleotides agree with TRBD1. V dropped 6 bases and J dropped 3; count of bases not matched to a gene: 10. CDR3 size: 15 residues. Germline-derived CDR1 and CDR2 are LNHDA and SQIVND (reference sequence). CDR3 DNA: TGTGCCAGTAGGAAGACAGGGGATATTCTCTACGAGCAGTACTTC. The encoded protein is CASRKTGDILYEQYF.

The chain has TRBV28 and TRBJ1-5; 9 positions agree with TRBD1. J gave up 3 bases and V 4 bases, and 7 bases lay outside the gene matches. This CDR3 contains 16 residues. Germline assignment: CDR1 MDHEN and CDR2 SYDVKM. The CDR3 coding sequence is TGTGCCAGCAGTTCGACCGGACAGGGGCACAATCAGCCCCAGCATTTT. It encodes CASSSTGQGHNQPQHF.

This clone has at least ten counts. V gene TRBV30 combines with J gene TRBJ2-1; D possibly corresponds to TRBD2 (5 bases). The length of the CDR3 is 14 residues. CDR1 and CDR2 from the germline V gene are GTSNPN and SVGIG (reference sequence). Trimming took 2 bases from V and 4 from J, leaving 12 bases between them. CDR3 in amino acids: CAWSSKRSYNEQFF. The CDR3 coding sequence is TGTGCCTGGAGTTCGAAGCGGTCGTACAATGAGCAGTTCTTC.